Listed below are T cell receptor beta chains from one sample, sequenced in a study of blood T cells in healthy people across ages. TCRdb redid the calling of the 5' RACE reads with MiXCR, one entry per CDR3 protein. The sample lists approximately 690,000 distinct CDR3 sequences, under 70% seen once, with 35% to 40% in the top ten. The sequenced sample was blood. These receptors all come from a man aged 55 to 70 in good health. Each CDR3 is given with its conserved first and last residue. D genes are given only for firm matches. The size of a clone is reported for some rows only, either as once, few or many, or as a class for expanded clones.

d_gene: TRBD1
j_gene: TRBJ2-1
abundance: .
v_gene: TRBV7-9
CDR3nt: TGTGCCAGCACCTCTGCGGGACAGGGTAGTAATGAGCAGTTCTTC
CDR3aa: CASTSAGQGSNEQFF

d_gene: TRBD2
j_gene: TRBJ2-7
abundance: .
v_gene: TRBV10-3
CDR3nt: TGTGCCATCAGAGGGACTAGCGGGGGTCAGACCTACGAGCAGTACTTC
CDR3aa: CAIRGTSGGQTYEQYF

d_gene: .
j_gene: TRBJ2-7
abundance: few
v_gene: TRBV18
CDR3nt: TGTGCCAGCTCACCCGGGACAACCTCCTACGAGCAGTACTTC
CDR3aa: CASSPGTTSYEQYF

d_gene: .
j_gene: TRBJ2-1
abundance: .
v_gene: TRBV7-9
CDR3nt: TGTGCCAGCAGCTTAGCGATGGGGGGCAGGGGTCGCAATGAGCAGTTCTTC
CDR3aa: CASSLAMGGRGRNEQFF

d_gene: .
j_gene: TRBJ1-1
abundance: .
v_gene: TRBV21-1
CDR3nt: TGTGCCAGCAGCAAAACCCAGGGCAGAGAAGCTTTCTTT
CDR3aa: CASSKTQGREAFF

d_gene: TRBD1
j_gene: TRBJ2-4
abundance: .
v_gene: TRBV20-1
CDR3nt: TGCAGTGCTAGAGATCACAGGGGAGACATTCAGTACTTC
CDR3aa: CSARDHRGDIQYF

d_gene: .
j_gene: TRBJ2-1
abundance: .
v_gene: TRBV6-2/TRBV6-3
CDR3nt: TGTGCCAGCAGTTACTCGATCTGGGGGAGCTCCTACAATGAGCAGTTCTTC
CDR3aa: CASSYSIWGSSYNEQFF

d_gene: .
j_gene: TRBJ2-5
abundance: .
v_gene: TRBV7-9
CDR3nt: TGTGTCAGCAGCCGGACGCTCACCGTTATGGGACAAGAGACCCAGTACTTC
CDR3aa: CVSSRTLTVMGQETQYF

d_gene: .
j_gene: TRBJ2-7
abundance: .
v_gene: TRBV12-3/TRBV12-4
CDR3nt: TGTGCCAGCAGGTCCAGTGCTGCCTACGAGCAGTACTTC
CDR3aa: CASRSSAAYEQYF

d_gene: .
j_gene: TRBJ2-5
abundance: .
v_gene: TRBV5-1
CDR3nt: TGCGCCAGCCGGACAGAAGAAAAGACCCAGTACTTC
CDR3aa: CASRTEEKTQYF

d_gene: .
j_gene: TRBJ1-5
abundance: .
v_gene: TRBV20-1
CDR3nt: TGCAGTGCTCCGACAGGACATAGCAATCAGCCCCAGCATTTT
CDR3aa: CSAPTGHSNQPQHF

d_gene: TRBD1
j_gene: TRBJ1-2
abundance: .
v_gene: TRBV6-1
CDR3nt: TGTGCCAGCAGTGAGACAGGGGGCGGCTACACCTTC
CDR3aa: CASSETGGGYTF

d_gene: TRBD2
j_gene: TRBJ2-1
abundance: .
v_gene: TRBV20-1
CDR3nt: TGCAGTGCGTTCAGCGGGGGGGCGTACAATGAGCAGTTCTTC
CDR3aa: CSAFSGGAYNEQFF

d_gene: .
j_gene: TRBJ2-5
abundance: .
v_gene: TRBV20-1
CDR3nt: TGCAGTGCTACCTTAACGGAGGCAGAAGAGACCCAGTACTTC
CDR3aa: CSATLTEAEETQYF

d_gene: TRBD1
j_gene: TRBJ1-4
abundance: .
v_gene: TRBV25-1
CDR3nt: TGTGCCAGCAGTGGACAGAACAGGGGAGGAGGGGAAAAACTGTTTTTT
CDR3aa: CASSGQNRGGGEKLFF

d_gene: TRBD2
j_gene: TRBJ2-1
abundance: few
v_gene: TRBV5-1
CDR3nt: TGCGCCAGCAGCATGCGACCGGGACTAGCGGCCGCTACGGTTGAGCAGTTCTTC
CDR3aa: CASSMRPGLAAATVEQFF

d_gene: .
j_gene: TRBJ1-2
abundance: few
v_gene: TRBV18
CDR3nt: TGTGCCAGCTCACCAGCGGTCCAGTCCTATGGCTACACCTTC
CDR3aa: CASSPAVQSYGYTF

d_gene: TRBD1
j_gene: TRBJ1-2
abundance: .
v_gene: TRBV5-1
CDR3nt: TGCGCCAGCAGCCCAGACAGGGGGTCCTATGGCTACACCTTC
CDR3aa: CASSPDRGSYGYTF

d_gene: .
j_gene: TRBJ2-1
abundance: .
v_gene: TRBV6-5
CDR3nt: TGTGCCAGCAGTTCCTATGTCCTCAATGAGCAGTTCTTC
CDR3aa: CASSSYVLNEQFF

d_gene: .
j_gene: TRBJ1-4
abundance: .
v_gene: TRBV7-2
CDR3nt: TGTGCCAGCAGCTTAGAGGCGGGCTATAATGAAAAACTGTTTTTT
CDR3aa: CASSLEAGYNEKLFF

d_gene: TRBD1
j_gene: TRBJ1-2
abundance: .
v_gene: TRBV20-1
CDR3nt: TGCAGTGCTAATCAGGGGGGTTATGGCTACACCTTC
CDR3aa: CSANQGGYGYTF

d_gene: .
j_gene: TRBJ1-2
abundance: many
v_gene: TRBV15
CDR3nt: TGTGCCACCAGCAGAGCACAAACAGGCAACTATGGCTACACCTTC
CDR3aa: CATSRAQTGNYGYTF

d_gene: TRBD2
j_gene: TRBJ2-1
abundance: .
v_gene: TRBV20-1
CDR3nt: TGCAGTGCTAGAGACCCCGGGGCGGGGGTGAACAATGAGCAGTTCTTC
CDR3aa: CSARDPGAGVNNEQFF

d_gene: TRBD1
j_gene: TRBJ1-1
abundance: few
v_gene: TRBV5-1
CDR3nt: TGCGCCAGCAACCCGACAGGGACGGCTGAAGCTTTCTTT
CDR3aa: CASNPTGTAEAFF

d_gene: TRBD2
j_gene: TRBJ2-3
abundance: .
v_gene: TRBV10-3
CDR3nt: TGTGCCATCAGTGAGTCGGCCGGGACTAGCGTAAATACGCAGTATTTT
CDR3aa: CAISESAGTSVNTQYF

d_gene: TRBD1
j_gene: TRBJ2-5
abundance: .
v_gene: TRBV5-5
CDR3nt: TGTGCCAGCAGTTGGGGGACAGGGGGCCGTCAAGAGACCCAGTACTTC
CDR3aa: CASSWGTGGRQETQYF

d_gene: .
j_gene: TRBJ1-2
abundance: .
v_gene: TRBV6-5
CDR3nt: TGTGCCAGCAGTTACTCCCCCCGACTCTATGGCTACACCTTC
CDR3aa: CASSYSPRLYGYTF

d_gene: TRBD1
j_gene: TRBJ1-2
abundance: few
v_gene: TRBV25-1
CDR3nt: TGTGCCAGCAGTGAAACGGACAGGGGGCATTATGGCTACACCTTC
CDR3aa: CASSETDRGHYGYTF

d_gene: TRBD2
j_gene: TRBJ2-7
abundance: .
v_gene: TRBV29-1
CDR3nt: TGCAGCGCCGAGCGGGGGGCCTCCTACAATGAGCAGTACTTC
CDR3aa: CSAERGASYNEQYF

d_gene: TRBD1
j_gene: TRBJ2-7
abundance: .
v_gene: TRBV6-6
CDR3nt: TGTGCCAGCAGTTCGACACAGGGGTCCGAGCAGTACTTC
CDR3aa: CASSSTQGSEQYF

d_gene: .
j_gene: TRBJ1-2
abundance: .
v_gene: TRBV29-1
CDR3nt: TGCAGCGTTGAAGGTGGTATCAGGATTTTCCACGGCTACACCTTC
CDR3aa: CSVEGGIRIFHGYTF

d_gene: .
j_gene: TRBJ2-3
abundance: .
v_gene: TRBV12-3/TRBV12-4
CDR3nt: TGTGCCAGCAACCAGCAGATGAGCGGAGATACGGAGTATTTT
CDR3aa: CASNQQMSGDTEYF

d_gene: TRBD2
j_gene: TRBJ2-5
abundance: .
v_gene: TRBV12-3/TRBV12-4
CDR3nt: TGTGCCAGCAGTTCCGGGGTAGCGGGGGGGCTGGAGACCCAGTACTTC
CDR3aa: CASSSGVAGGLETQYF

d_gene: .
j_gene: TRBJ2-2
abundance: .
v_gene: TRBV11-2
CDR3nt: TGTGCCAGCAGCAAGACCGGCCAAGCGAACACCGGGGAGCTGTTTTTT
CDR3aa: CASSKTGQANTGELFF

d_gene: TRBD2
j_gene: TRBJ2-3
abundance: few
v_gene: TRBV12-3/TRBV12-4
CDR3nt: TGTGCCAGCAGTTTCCAAGCGGGGTCAGATACGCAGTATTTT
CDR3aa: CASSFQAGSDTQYF

d_gene: .
j_gene: TRBJ1-6
abundance: .
v_gene: TRBV7-9
CDR3nt: TGTGCCAGCAGCTCCCCGCGGGGGGATAATTCACCCCTCCACTTT
CDR3aa: CASSSPRGDNSPLHF

d_gene: .
j_gene: TRBJ1-1
abundance: .
v_gene: TRBV29-1
CDR3nt: TGCAGCGTTGATGACAGGAGTGAAGCTTTCTTT
CDR3aa: CSVDDRSEAFF

d_gene: TRBD2
j_gene: TRBJ2-3
abundance: .
v_gene: TRBV29-1
CDR3nt: TGCAGCGTTGAATGGGTCGGGGGGGCAGCAGATACGCAGTATTTT
CDR3aa: CSVEWVGGAADTQYF

d_gene: .
j_gene: TRBJ2-5
abundance: many
v_gene: TRBV7-9
CDR3nt: TGTGCCAGCAGCTTAGGGGGCGGAGTTCAAGAGACCCAGTACTTC
CDR3aa: CASSLGGGVQETQYF

d_gene: TRBD1
j_gene: TRBJ1-6
abundance: .
v_gene: TRBV29-1
CDR3nt: TGCAGCGTTGAAGATTGGGGGACAGGGCGGTGGTATAATTCACCCCTCCACTTT
CDR3aa: CSVEDWGTGRWYNSPLHF